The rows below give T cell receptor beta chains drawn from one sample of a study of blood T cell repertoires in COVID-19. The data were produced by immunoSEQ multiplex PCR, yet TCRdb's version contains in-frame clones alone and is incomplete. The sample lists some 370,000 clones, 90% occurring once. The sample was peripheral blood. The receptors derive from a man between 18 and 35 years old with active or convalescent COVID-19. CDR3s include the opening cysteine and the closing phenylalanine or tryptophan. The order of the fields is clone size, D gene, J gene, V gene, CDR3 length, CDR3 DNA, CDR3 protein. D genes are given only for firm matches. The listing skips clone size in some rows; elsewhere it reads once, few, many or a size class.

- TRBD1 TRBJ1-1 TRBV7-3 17 TGTGCCAGCAGACTAGGGAGAGGGGGCCAGAGGAACACTGAAGCTTTCTTT CASRLGRGGQRNTEAFF
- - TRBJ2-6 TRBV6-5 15 TGTGCCTCCCGGGACACCGGCTCTGGGGCCAACGTGCTGACTTTC CASRDTGSGANVLTF
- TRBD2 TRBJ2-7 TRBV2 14 TGTGCCAGCAGTACGACTAGCGGGGGGATCGAGCAGTACTTC CASSTTSGGIEQYF
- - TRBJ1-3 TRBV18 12 TGTGCCAGCTCACCGAAGGGGGACACCATATATTTT CASSPKGDTIYF
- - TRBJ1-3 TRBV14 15 TGTGCCAGCAGCCAAGATTCCAGGATTGGAAACACCATATATTTT CASSQDSRIGNTIYF
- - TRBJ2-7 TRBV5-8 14 TGTGCCAGCAGCTTCCGGGACACTTCCTACGAGCAGTACTTC CASSFRDTSYEQYF
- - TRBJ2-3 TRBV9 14 TGTGCCAGCAACCGCCAACAGGGAACAGATACGCAGTATTTT CASNRQQGTDTQYF
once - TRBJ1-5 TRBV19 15 TGTGCCAGTACGGGGGGCCAGGCGAACAATCAGCCCCAGCATTTT CASTGGQANNQPQHF
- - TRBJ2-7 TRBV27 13 TGTGCCAGCAGTTTATCGGCCCTCTACGAGCAGTACTTC CASSLSALYEQYF
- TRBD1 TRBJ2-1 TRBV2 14 TGTGCCAGCAGTTACCGGGACAGTAACAATGAGCAGTTCTTC CASSYRDSNNEQFF
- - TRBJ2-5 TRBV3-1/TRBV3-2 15 TGTGCCAGCAGCCAAGTAGGAGAACCACAAGAGACCCAGTACTTC CASSQVGEPQETQYF
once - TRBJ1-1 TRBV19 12 TGTGCCACCTTGACAGGGAACACTGAAGCTTTCTTT CATLTGNTEAFF
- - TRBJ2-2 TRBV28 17 TGTGCCAGTTCGAAGACAGGCCAGGGCGCGAACACCGGGGAGCTGTTTTTT CASSKTGQGANTGELFF
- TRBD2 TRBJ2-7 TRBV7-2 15 TGTGCCAGCAGCCTAGGACTAGCGGGGGGATACGAGCAGTACTTC CASSLGLAGGYEQYF
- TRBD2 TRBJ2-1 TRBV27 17 TGTGCCAGCAGTTTAACCGGTCGACTAGCGGACGACAATGAGCAGTTCTTC CASSLTGRLADDNEQFF
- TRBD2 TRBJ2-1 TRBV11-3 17 TGTGCCAGCAGCTTAGCCCGACTAGCGGCGTCTTACAATGAGCAGTTCTTC CASSLARLAASYNEQFF
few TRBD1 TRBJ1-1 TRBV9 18 TGTGCCAGCAGCGAGAGACCCGACAGGGGCCGCTCGAACACTGAAGCTTTCTTT CASSERPDRGRSNTEAFF
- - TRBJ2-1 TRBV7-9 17 TGTGCCAGCAGCTTAGAAAACTGGGCCAACCCAAACAATGAGCAGTTCTTC CASSLENWANPNNEQFF
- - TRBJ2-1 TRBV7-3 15 TGTGCCAGCAGCCCACAGGGAATCGATCGCAATGAGCAGTTCTTC CASSPQGIDRNEQFF
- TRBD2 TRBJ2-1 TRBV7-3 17 TGTGCCAGCAGCTTAGTTTTTCTAGCGGGAGGGAAGAATGAGCAGTTCTTC CASSLVFLAGGKNEQFF
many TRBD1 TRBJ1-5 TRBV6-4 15 TGTGCCAGCAGTGACGGGACAGGGGGCAATCAGCCCCAGCATTTT CASSDGTGGNQPQHF
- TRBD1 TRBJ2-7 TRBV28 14 TGTGCCAGCAGTCTGCTCAGGGGGCCCTACGAGCAGTACTTC CASSLLRGPYEQYF
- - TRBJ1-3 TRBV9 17 TGTGCCAGCAGTCCCAAGGGAGACAGGTTCTCTGGAAACACCATATATTTT CASSPKGDRFSGNTIYF